This T cell receptor beta chain was sequenced for a study of shared clonotypes between healthy human individuals. Assay: immunoSEQ multiplex PCR; the TCRdb copy retains only in-frame clones and omits some. The sample includes approximately 500,000 clones, 78% seen only once; the top ten take around 12%. The CDR3 extends over 19 amino acids. Trimming took 5 bases from V and 8 from J, leaving 33 bases between them. CDR1 is MDHEN, CDR2 SYDVKM, per germline. V usage is TRBV28 and J usage is TRBJ1-2, with D perhaps TRBD1 (6 bases). Sample: PBMCs. This clonotype originated in a woman aged 40 to 49 in good health. Some clones in this sample may be carry-over from other donors' samples. The CDR3 protein is CASSPPFSAVPGARGGYTF. CDR3 DNA: TGTGCCAGCAGTCCTCCCTTTAGTGCGGTTCCAGGGGCTCGGGGCGGCTACACCTTC.